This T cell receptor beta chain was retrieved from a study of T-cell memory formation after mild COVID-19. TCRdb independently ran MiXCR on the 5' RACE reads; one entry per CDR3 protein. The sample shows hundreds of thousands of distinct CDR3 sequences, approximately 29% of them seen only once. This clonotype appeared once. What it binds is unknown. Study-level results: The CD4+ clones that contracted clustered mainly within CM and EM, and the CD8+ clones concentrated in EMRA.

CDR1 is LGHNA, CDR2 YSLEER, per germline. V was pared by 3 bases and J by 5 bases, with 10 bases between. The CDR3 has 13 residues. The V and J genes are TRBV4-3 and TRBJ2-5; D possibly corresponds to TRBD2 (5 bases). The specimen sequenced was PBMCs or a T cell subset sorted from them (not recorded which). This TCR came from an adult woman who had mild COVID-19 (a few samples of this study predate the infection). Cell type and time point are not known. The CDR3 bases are TGCGCCAGCAGCCAGTCTAGAGGGGAGACCCAGTACTTC. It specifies CASSQSRGETQYF.